This T cell receptor (beta chain) was recorded in a study of blood T cell repertoires in COVID-19 (dated by TCRdb to about 2020). General notes on the study: The collaborator samples originated in the United States, Italy and Spain and spanned the acute and convalescent phases of COVID-19. The prospective study material was composed of cDNA or gDNA derived from T cells, B-cell-depleted T cells, or PBMCs. The dataset comprised deeply sampled blood TCRbeta repertoires from subjects exposed to, actively infected with, or recovered from COVID-19. The repertoires were made available in a free public database intended to serve as a resource for research on the immune response to SARS-CoV-2. The samples were drawn from two sources: the first 160 participants of the ongoing ImmuneRACE study, and fewer than 1,500 subjects contributed by 6 global collaborators. The sample metadata nearly always contained a de-identified subject ID, COVID-19 status, age in years and sex. Where available, HLA class I and class II types were obtained from metadata supplied by the sample provider rather than from assay-based typing. Beyond this particular receptor, the publication reports: The amount of clinical and demographic metadata varied by source and participant and was provided uncurated.

As to this clone: The antigen this receptor binds is unknown. The record has no base qualities; no much larger clone is one base away.

Collaborating institutions collected whole blood in K2EDTA tubes following their own protocols. For TCRbeta analysis, collaborators shipped samples as frozen whole blood, isolated PBMCs, or DNA extracted from either of those sample types. TCRbeta CDR3 regions were amplified from genomic DNA by means of the immunoSEQ Assay, a bias-controlled multiplex PCR. Under the source paper's analysis protocol: The number of nucleated cells in each sample was estimated from the amplification of reference gene primers within the assay. To quantify the absolute abundance of each unique TCRbeta CDR3 rearrangement, sequence reads were collapsed and filtered. For each sample, productive Simpson clonality was calculated as the square root of Simpson's diversity index across productive rearrangements. What TCRdb holds here is the immuneACCESS table cut down to in-frame rearrangements. Part of the clones is not present; checked against another copy, under half of the missing clones reflect an unresolved V gene, and the others are unexplained. The V and J calls and clone size were taken over from that table, and D and trimming were inferred from the DNA. The sample yields under 200,000 clones; roughly 81% were counted once. The ten top clones hold roughly 5% of the sample.

The germline V end is reduced by 6 bases and the J end by 5 bases; junction bases left unmatched: 9. From its cysteine to its phenylalanine, the CDR3 spans 14 amino acids. Only the CDR3 DNA stays, 42 bases, in frame from base 1. CDR1 MDHEN and CDR2 SYDVKM were looked up in the germline V gene. The chain is made from TRBV28 and TRBJ2-5; 7 nucleotides in the junction match TRBD1. The clonotype was recovered from a woman of 80 years or more with acute or convalescent COVID-19. Sequenced: peripheral blood. DNA sequence: TGTGCCAGCAGGAAACAGGGGAAGGGGGAGACCCAGTACTTC. Its coded protein is CASRKQGKGETQYF.